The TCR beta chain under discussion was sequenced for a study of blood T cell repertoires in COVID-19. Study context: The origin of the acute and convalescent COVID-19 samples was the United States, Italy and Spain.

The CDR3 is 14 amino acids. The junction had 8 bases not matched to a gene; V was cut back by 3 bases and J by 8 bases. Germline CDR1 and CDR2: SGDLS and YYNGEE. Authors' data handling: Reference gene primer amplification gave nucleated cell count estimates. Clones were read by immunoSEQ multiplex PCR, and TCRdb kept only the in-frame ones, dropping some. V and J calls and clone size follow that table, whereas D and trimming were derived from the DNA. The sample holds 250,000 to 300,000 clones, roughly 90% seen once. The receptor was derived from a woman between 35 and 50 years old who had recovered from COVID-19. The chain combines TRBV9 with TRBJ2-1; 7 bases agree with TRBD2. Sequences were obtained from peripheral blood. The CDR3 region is CASSAGLTPDEQFF. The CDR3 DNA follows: TGTGCCAGCAGCGCGGGACTAACTCCCGATGAGCAGTTCTTC.